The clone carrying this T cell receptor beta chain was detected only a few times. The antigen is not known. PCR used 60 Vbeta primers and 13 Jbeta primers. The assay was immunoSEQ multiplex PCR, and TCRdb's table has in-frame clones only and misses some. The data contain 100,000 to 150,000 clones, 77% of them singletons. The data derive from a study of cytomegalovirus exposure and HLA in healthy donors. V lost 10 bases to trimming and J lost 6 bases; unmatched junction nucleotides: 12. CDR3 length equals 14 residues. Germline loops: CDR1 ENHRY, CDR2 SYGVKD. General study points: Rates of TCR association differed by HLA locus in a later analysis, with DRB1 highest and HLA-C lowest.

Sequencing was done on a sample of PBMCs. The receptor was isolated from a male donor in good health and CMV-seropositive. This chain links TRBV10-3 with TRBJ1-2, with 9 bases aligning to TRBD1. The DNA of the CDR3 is TGTGCCACCCTTAGTAGCGGGACAGGGAATGGCTACACCTTC. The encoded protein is CATLSSGTGNGYTF.